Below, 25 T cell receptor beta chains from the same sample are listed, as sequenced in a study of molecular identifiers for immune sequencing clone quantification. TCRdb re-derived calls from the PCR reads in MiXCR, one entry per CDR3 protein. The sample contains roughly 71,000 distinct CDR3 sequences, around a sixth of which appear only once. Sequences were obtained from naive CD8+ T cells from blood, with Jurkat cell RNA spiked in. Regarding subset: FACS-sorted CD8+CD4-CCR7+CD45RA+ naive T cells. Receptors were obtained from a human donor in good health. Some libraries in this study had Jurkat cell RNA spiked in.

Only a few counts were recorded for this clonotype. For the CDR3, the DNA is TGTGCCAGCAGTTGGGGGACGACCTACAATGAGCAGTTCTTC. It encodes CASSWGTTYNEQFF. The rearrangement links TRBV7-9 to TRBJ2-1; D tentatively reads TRBD1 or TRBD2 (5 bases each). The germline gives CDR1 SEHNR, CDR2 FQNEAQ (reference sequence). This CDR3 is built from 14 residues. Trimming took off 6 bases at V and 2 bases at J, with 11 bases between the two ends.

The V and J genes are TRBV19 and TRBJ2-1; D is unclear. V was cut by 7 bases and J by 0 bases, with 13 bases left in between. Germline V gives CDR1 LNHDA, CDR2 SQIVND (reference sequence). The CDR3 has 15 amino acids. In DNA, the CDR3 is TGTGCCAGTACCTTGGGCAGGACCTCCTACAATGAGCAGTTCTTC. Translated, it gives CASTLGRTSYNEQFF.

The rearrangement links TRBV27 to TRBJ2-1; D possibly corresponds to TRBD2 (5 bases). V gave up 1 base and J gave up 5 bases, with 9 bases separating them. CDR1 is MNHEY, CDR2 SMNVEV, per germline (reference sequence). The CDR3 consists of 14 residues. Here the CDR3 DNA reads TGTGCCAGCAGTTTATGGGTAGCGAACAATGAGCAGTTCTTC. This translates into CASSLWVANNEQFF.

Here the CDR3 DNA reads TGTGCCAGCAGCTTAGACGGGGCCGGTCAGCCCCAGCATTTT. This gives the protein CASSLDGAGQPQHF. The rearrangement joins TRBV7-9 to TRBJ1-5; a weak D match, TRBD1 (5 bases). Trimming removed 1 base at V and 6 bases at J, with 10 bases between. The CDR3 consists of 14 residues. Germline V gene data show CDR1 as SEHNR and CDR2 as FQNEAQ (reference sequence).

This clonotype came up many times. The CDR3: CASSPEDNEQFF. The DNA of the CDR3 is TGTGCCAGCAGTCCGGAGGACAATGAGCAGTTCTTC. V usage is TRBV9 and J usage is TRBJ2-1; D possibly corresponds to TRBD2 (5 bases). V lost 5 bases and J lost 5, with 8 bases in between. The CDR3 covers 12 residues. The germline V gene has CDR1 SGDLS and CDR2 YYNGEE.

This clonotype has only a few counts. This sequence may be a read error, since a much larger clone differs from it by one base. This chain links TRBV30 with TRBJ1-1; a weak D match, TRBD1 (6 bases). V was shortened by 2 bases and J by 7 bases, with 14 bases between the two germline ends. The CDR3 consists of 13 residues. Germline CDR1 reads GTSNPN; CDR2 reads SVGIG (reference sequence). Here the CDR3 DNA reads TGTGCCTGGAGTTGTCCAGGGGTGAGTGAAGCTTTCTTT. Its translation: CAWSCPGVSEAFF. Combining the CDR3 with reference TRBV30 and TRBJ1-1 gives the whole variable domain SQTIHQWPATLVQPVGSPLSLECTVEGTSNPNLYWYRQAAGRGLQLLFYSVGIGQISSEVPQNLSASRPQDRQFILSSKKLLLSDSGFYLCAWSCPGVSEAFFGQGTRLTVV.

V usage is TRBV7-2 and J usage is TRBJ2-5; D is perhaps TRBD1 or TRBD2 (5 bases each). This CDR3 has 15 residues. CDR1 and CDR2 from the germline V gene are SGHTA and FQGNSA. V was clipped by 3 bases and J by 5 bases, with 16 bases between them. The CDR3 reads CASSLPLGVWETQYF. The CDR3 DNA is TGTGCCAGCAGCTTGCCGTTGGGGGTTTGGGAGACCCAGTACTTC.

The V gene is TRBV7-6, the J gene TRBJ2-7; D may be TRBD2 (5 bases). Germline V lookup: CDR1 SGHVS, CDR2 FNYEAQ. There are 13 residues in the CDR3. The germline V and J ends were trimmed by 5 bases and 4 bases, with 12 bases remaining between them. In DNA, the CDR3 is TGTGCCAGCAGCCTTAATAGCGCTTACGAGCAGTACTTC. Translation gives CASSLNSAYEQYF. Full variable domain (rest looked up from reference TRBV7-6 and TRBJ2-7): GAGVSQSPRYKVTKRGQDVALRCDPISGHVSLYWYRQALGQGPEFLTYFNYEAQQDKSGLPNDRFSAERPEGSISTLTIQRTEQRDSAMYRCASSLNSAYEQYFGPGTRLTVT.

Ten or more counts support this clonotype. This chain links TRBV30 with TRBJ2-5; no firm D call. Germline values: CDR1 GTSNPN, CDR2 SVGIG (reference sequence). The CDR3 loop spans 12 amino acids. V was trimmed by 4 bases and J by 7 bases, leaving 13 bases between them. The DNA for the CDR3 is TGTGCCTGGAATGCAGCCCCCGGGACCCAGTACTTC. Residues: CAWNAAPGTQYF.

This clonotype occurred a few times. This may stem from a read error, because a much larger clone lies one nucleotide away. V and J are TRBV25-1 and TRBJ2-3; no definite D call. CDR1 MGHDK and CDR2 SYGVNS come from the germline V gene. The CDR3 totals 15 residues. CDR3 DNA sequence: TGTGCCGGCAGTGTCCTCTTGAAAAGCACAGATACGCAGTATTTT. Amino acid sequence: CAGSVLLKSTDTQYF.

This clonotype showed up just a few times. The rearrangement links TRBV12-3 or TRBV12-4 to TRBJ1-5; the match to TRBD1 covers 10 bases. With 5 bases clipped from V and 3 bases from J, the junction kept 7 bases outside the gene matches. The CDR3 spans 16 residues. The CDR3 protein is CASSTWDRGANQPQHF. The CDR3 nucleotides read TGTGCCAGCAGTACCTGGGACAGGGGCGCCAATCAGCCCCAGCATTTT.

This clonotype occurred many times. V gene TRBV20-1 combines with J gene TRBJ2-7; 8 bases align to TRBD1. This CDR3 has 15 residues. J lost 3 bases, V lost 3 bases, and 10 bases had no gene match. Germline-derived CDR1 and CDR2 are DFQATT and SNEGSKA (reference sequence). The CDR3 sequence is CSASPGGLTVYEQYF. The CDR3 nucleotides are TGCAGTGCTAGTCCAGGGGGCCTCACGGTCTACGAGCAGTACTTC.

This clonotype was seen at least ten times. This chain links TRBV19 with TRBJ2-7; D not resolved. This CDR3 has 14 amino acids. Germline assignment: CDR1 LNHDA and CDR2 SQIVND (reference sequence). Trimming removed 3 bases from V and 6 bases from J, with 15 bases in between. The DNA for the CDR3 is TGTGCCAGTAGTATTAATTTCGTGCCGGGCGAGCAGTACTTC. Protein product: CASSINFVPGEQYF.

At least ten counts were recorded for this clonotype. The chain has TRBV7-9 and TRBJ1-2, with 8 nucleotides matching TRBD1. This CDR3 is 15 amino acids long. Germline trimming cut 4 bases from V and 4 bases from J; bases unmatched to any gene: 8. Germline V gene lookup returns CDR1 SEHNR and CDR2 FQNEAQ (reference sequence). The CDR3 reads CASSSPGGAFYGYTF. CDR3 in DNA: TGTGCCAGCAGCTCCCCAGGGGGCGCCTTCTATGGCTACACCTTC.

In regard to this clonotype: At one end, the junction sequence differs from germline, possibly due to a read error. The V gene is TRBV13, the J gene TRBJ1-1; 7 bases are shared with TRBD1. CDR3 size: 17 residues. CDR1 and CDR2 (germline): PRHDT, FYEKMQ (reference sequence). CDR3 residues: CANSATPADRPTTEAFF. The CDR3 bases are TGTGCCAACAGCGCGACCCCGGCGGACAGGCCGACCACTGAAGCTTTCTTT.

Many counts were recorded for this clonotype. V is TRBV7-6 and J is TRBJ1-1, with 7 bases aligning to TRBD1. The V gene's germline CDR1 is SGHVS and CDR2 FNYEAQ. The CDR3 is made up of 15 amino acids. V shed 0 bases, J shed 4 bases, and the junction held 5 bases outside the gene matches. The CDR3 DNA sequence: TGTGCCAGCAGCTTAGCATCTGGGACAGCCACTGAAGCTTTCTTT. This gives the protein CASSLASGTATEAFF.

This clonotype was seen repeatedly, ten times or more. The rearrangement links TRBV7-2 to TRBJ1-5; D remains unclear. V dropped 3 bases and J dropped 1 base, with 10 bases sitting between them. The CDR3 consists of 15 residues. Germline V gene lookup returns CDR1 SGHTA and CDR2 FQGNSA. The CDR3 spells CASSFRFLSNQPQHF. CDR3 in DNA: TGTGCCAGCAGCTTTAGGTTTTTGAGCAATCAGCCCCAGCATTTT.

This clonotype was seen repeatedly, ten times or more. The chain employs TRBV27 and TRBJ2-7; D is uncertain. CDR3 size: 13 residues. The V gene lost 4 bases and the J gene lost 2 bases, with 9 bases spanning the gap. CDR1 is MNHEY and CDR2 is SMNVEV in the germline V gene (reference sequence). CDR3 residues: CASSSVAPYEQYF. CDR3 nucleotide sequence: TGTGCCAGCAGTTCTGTAGCCCCCTACGAGCAGTACTTC.

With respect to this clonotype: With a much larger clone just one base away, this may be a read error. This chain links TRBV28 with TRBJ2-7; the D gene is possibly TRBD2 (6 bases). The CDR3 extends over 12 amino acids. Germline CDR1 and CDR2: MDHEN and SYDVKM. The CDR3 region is CASGLAAYEQYF. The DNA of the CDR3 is TGTGCCAGCGGTTTAGCGGCCTACGAGCAGTACTTC.

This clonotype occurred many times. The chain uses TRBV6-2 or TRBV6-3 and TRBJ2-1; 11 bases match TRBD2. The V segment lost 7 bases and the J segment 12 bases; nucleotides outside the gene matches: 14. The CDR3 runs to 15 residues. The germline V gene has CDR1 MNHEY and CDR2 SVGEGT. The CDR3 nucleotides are TGTGCCAGCAATCAACTAGCGGGAGCTATCTTGGGGCAGTTCTTC. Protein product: CASNQLAGAILGQFF.

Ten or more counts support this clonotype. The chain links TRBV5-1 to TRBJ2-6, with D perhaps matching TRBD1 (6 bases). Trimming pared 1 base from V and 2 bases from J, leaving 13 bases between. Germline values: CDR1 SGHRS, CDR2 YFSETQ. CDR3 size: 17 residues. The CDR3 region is CASSLSGAYAGANVLTF. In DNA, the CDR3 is TGCGCCAGCAGCTTGTCAGGGGCTTATGCTGGGGCCAACGTCCTGACTTTC.

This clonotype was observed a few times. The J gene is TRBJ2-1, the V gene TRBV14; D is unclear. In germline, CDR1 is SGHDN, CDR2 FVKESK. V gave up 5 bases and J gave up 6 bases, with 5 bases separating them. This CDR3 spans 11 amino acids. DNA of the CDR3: TGTGCCAGCAGCGTGTTCAATGAGCAGTTCTTC. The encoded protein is CASSVFNEQFF.

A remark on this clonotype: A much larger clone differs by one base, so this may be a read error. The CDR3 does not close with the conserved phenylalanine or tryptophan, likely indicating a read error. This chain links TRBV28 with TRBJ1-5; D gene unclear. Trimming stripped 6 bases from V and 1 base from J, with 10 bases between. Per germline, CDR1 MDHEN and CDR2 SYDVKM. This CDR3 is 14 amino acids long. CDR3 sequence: CASSQEGSNQPQHS. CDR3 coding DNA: TGTGCCAGCAGCCAAGAAGGCAGCAATCAGCCCCAGCATTCT.

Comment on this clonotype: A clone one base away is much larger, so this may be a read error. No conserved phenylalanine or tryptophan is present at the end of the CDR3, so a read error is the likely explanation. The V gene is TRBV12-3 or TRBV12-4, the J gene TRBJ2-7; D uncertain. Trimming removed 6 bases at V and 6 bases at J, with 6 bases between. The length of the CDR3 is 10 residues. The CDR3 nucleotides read TGTGCCAGCAGGTGGGGCGAGCAGTACCTC. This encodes CASRWGEQYL.

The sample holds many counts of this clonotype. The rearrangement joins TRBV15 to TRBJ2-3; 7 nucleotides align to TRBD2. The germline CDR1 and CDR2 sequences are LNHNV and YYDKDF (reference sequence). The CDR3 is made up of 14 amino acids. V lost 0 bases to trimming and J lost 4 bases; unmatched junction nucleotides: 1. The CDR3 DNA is TGTGCCACCAGCAGAGATGGGGGGGCAGATACGCAGTATTTT. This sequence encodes CATSRDGGADTQYF. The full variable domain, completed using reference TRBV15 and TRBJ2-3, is DAMVIQNPRYQVTQFGKPVTLSCSQTLNHNVMYWYQQKSSQAPKLLFHYYDKDFNNEADTPDNFQSRRPNTSFCFLDIRSPGLGDTAMYLCATSRDGGADTQYFGPGTRLTVL.